This TCR beta chain was found in a study of blood T cells in healthy people across ages (dated by TCRdb to about 2015). Some background on the complete study: In model experiments, template switching captured about one uniquely barcoded TCR beta cDNA molecule for every two T cells. To avoid experimental bias, donors of different ages were distributed randomly across sequencing lanes. The donors were divided into four age groups: young (average around 16 years), middle-aged (about 40), aged (about 60) and long-lived (about 79). Age-related changes in TCR beta repertoire diversity were measured in the study by deep sequencing normalized with unique cDNA molecular identifiers. For two donors (one aged 18 to 29 and one aged 80 or older), the study analyzed two additional independent replicas of 1 million unique cDNA reads from the same blood draw. Study-level results and caveats: Compared with the aged group, the long-lived group had more naive CD4+ T cells, fewer expanded clones and increased TCR diversity, a pattern suggesting age selection. There was a strong correlation between observed TCR beta diversity and the percentage of naive T cells measured by flow cytometry. As age increased, observed TCR beta diversity per million T cells dropped in a roughly linear way, and a significant reduction was already evident by age about 40. Estimates of total diversity from one million sequenced T cells were regarded as lower bounds and underestimates. Because profiling used bulk unsorted PBMCs, naive and antigen-experienced compartments could not be compared conclusively. Donor CMV infection status was unknown, potentially confounding age-related changes in expanded clonotypes.

Systemically healthy Caucasian individuals from Russia, around 38 in total and aged about 6 to 95 years, were included as donors. Approximately 11 milliliters of peripheral blood were drawn from each donor into EDTA-treated Vacutainer tubes. Ficoll-Paque density-gradient centrifugation was used to isolate PBMCs, with at least 6.5 million per sample. Trizol reagent was used to extract total RNA from PBMCs, with at least 5 micrograms per sample. For every donor, an aliquot of PBMCs went through flow cytometry to measure the percentages of naive CD45RAhigh/CD27high T cells. CDR1 and CDR2 (SGHVS, FQNEAQ) derive from the germline V gene. V and J are trimmed by 4 bases and 5 bases, and the gene matches miss 8 bases of the junction. The CDR3 holds 16 amino acids from the cysteine to the phenylalanine. The read is trimmed to its CDR3 DNA, 48 bases read in frame from base 1. Points on this clonotype: This clone's antigen is unknown. No clone much larger than this one lies a single base away; base qualities are absent.

The method behind the library was 5' RACE. Reads for this sample came from an Illumina HiSeq 2500. A second roughly 6 to 11 cycle PCR used a sample-barcoded 5' primer and a J-beta primer mix. A template-switch 5' adaptor carrying 12 random nucleotides introduced a unique molecular identifier onto each TCR beta cDNA molecule. Each sample yielded at least 2.5 million CDR3-containing paired-end reads. The Mint cDNA synthesis kit, primed by a TRBC-specific oligonucleotide, was used to synthesize first-strand cDNA from all RNA. Following uracil-DNA glycosylase treatment, all cDNA underwent a first 18-cycle PCR with the universal primers M1SS and BC2_uni_R. In the paper's pipeline: Each sample was normalized by randomly selecting 1 million high-quality reads, each carrying a distinct molecular identifier. Instead of being binned into consensus sequences, reads with shared molecular identifiers were discarded. MiTCR, run with a Q25 quality threshold and the strictest error-elimination algorithm, handled CDR3 identification, clonotype clustering and error correction. Lower-bound total TCR beta diversity was estimated with a nonparametric unseen species model using Euler transformation. TCRdb reanalyzed the raw reads on its own, using fastp at Q25 for trimming and MiXCR for clone calling, and kept in-frame beta chains. CDR3 protein duplicates are merged, each entry listing the most common genes and DNA. In this record, the V and J calls reflect TCRdb's handling and not the investigators' own analysis. The sample table lists 1,300,000 or so distinct CDR3 sequences, approximately 59% of them with a count of one. In total, the top ten clones hold over 5.5% of the sample.

This receptor was identified in a young man in good health. Source material: blood. The chain couples TRBV7-8 to TRBJ1-4, and 9 junction bases match TRBD1. The DNA sequence is given as TGTGCCAGCAGCTCCCCCGCCGGGACAGGGAATGAAAAACTGTTTTTT. It translates to CASSSPAGTGNEKLFF.